The clone carrying this T cell receptor beta chain showed up just once. Its specificity is not known. The record originates from a study of T cell responses to AZD1222 COVID-19 vaccine. Overall study findings and caveats: Just 5 to 7 people given AZD1222 tested seropositive at baseline. No repertoire was sampled before or during the peak T cell response, only after it. CD4 TCRs associated with vaccination spanned spike, dominating at 160-218 and 743-854.

Germline-derived CDR1 and CDR2 are KGHDR and SFDVKD. V dropped 5 bases and J dropped 6; count of bases not matched to a gene: 12. The CDR3 has 16 residues. Only in-frame clones appear in the TCRdb table, and some are missing; sequencing was by immunoSEQ multiplex PCR. This table has more than 95,000 clones, roughly nine tenths appearing once. The receptor was derived from an adult who received the AZD1222 COVID-19 vaccine. The sample consisted of peripheral blood, taken 28 days after the second AZD1222 dose. The chain links TRBV24-1 to TRBJ2-1, with TRBD2 matching 7 bases. The CDR3: CATSGGSAGDLNEQFF. The CDR3 DNA reads TGTGCCACCAGTGGGGGATCGGCGGGAGACCTCAATGAGCAGTTCTTC.